These 7 T cell receptor beta chains came from one sample sequenced in a study of T cells in Graves' hyperthyroidism and ophthalmopathy. Amplified TCR beta CDR3 regions derived from RNA transcripts. HTBI primers drove first-round RT-PCR of the TCR CDR3. MiXCR was run by TCRdb on the multiplex PCR reads, yielding one entry per CDR3 protein. The sample has a few hundred thousand distinct CDR3 sequences, more than 15% seen once. Input material: blood. The receptors were gathered from a woman between 18 and 30 years old with Graves' hyperthyroidism.

This clonotype was seen many times. The rearrangement links TRBV7-8 to TRBJ1-5; TRBD1 aligns across 7 bases. The V segment lost 5 bases and the J segment 3 bases; nucleotides outside the gene matches: 7. From germline, CDR1 is SGHVS and CDR2 FQNEAQ. This CDR3 has 15 amino acids. The CDR3 reads CASSRGDSLNQPQHF. CDR3 nucleotides: TGTGCCAGCAGCAGAGGGGACAGTCTCAATCAGCCCCAGCATTTT.

This clonotype was seen ten or more times. This chain joins TRBV5-8 and TRBJ1-1; D is unresolved. The germline V gene has CDR1 SGHTS and CDR2 YDEGEE. Between the trimmed V and J ends, which lost 4 bases and 1 base, there was a span of 8 bases. This CDR3 is 13 amino acids long. The CDR3: CASSPNQNTEAFF. Here the CDR3 DNA reads TGTGCCAGCAGCCCGAACCAGAACACTGAAGCTTTCTTT.

The table lists this clonotype with many counts. The V call is TRBV20-1, the J call TRBJ1-1, with 7 nucleotides matching TRBD1. The V and J ends lost 6 bases and 4 bases, in that order; junction bases with no gene match: 8. This CDR3 is built from 13 residues. CDR1 and CDR2 (germline): DFQATT, SNEGSKA (reference sequence). The CDR3 is CSAQTGRSTEAFF. The DNA of the CDR3 is TGCAGTGCGCAGACAGGGCGGAGCACTGAAGCTTTCTTT.

Concerning this clonotype: With a much larger clone just one base away, this may be a read error. The rearrangement uses TRBV6-2 or TRBV6-3 and TRBJ2-5; possible D gene TRBD2, 7 bases. The CDR3 sequence is 15 residues long. CDR1 is MNHEY and CDR2 is SVGEGT in the germline V gene. This CDR3 reads CASSYSGLGGETQHF. The DNA of the CDR3 is TGTGCCAGCAGTTACTCTGGACTAGGGGGAGAGACCCAGCACTTC.

In its sample, this clonotype was seen many times. V is TRBV15 and J is TRBJ2-1; possibly TRBD2 for D (5 bases). The CDR3 runs 15 residues. Germline V gene data show CDR1 as LNHNV and CDR2 as YYDKDF (reference sequence). V lost 4 bases to trimming and J lost 0 bases, with 10 bases between them. The CDR3 DNA reads as TGTGCCACCAGCATCTCGCGGGTCTCCTACAATGAGCAGTTCTTC. Protein product: CATSISRVSYNEQFF.

The chain employs TRBV2 and TRBJ2-2; 13 bases map to TRBD2. V trimming: 4 bases; J trimming: 7 bases; junction bases outside the gene matches: 6. CDR3 length equals 16 residues. CDR1 SNHLY and CDR2 FYNNEI come from the germline V gene. The CDR3 sequence: CASSGGTSGEDGELFF. CDR3 coding DNA: TGTGCCAGCAGTGGGGGGACTAGCGGGGAAGACGGGGAGCTGTTTTTT. The variable domain in full, completed from reference TRBV2 and TRBJ2-2, reads EPEVTQTPSHQVTQMGQEVILRCVPISNHLYFYWYRQILGQKVEFLVSFYNNEISEKSEIFDDQFSVERPDGSNFTLKIRSTKLEDSAMYFCASSGGTSGEDGELFFGEGSRLTVL.

This clonotype has a handful of counts. The gene calls are TRBV29-1 and TRBJ2-2; D might be TRBD1 (6 bases). The CDR3 extends over 13 amino acids. V was trimmed by 8 bases and J by 6 bases, leaving 16 bases between them. CDR1 is SQVTM, CDR2 ANQGSEA, per germline. CDR3 sequence reads: CSYEGESAGELFF. In DNA form, the CDR3 reads TGCAGCTACGAGGGGGAAAGTGCCGGGGAGCTGTTTTTT.